The 9 T cell receptor beta chains presented below share a single source sample, sequenced in a study of cytomegalovirus exposure and HLA in healthy donors. The protocol was immunoSEQ multiplex PCR, while the TCRdb copy is restricted to in-frame clones and leaves out a portion. The sample consists of roughly 52,000 clones, 80% to 95% of them appearing once. Sequenced input: PBMCs. These receptors all stem from a man aged 18 to 35 in good health and CMV-seronegative.

The V gene is TRBV19, the J gene TRBJ2-2, with D hard to call. V lost 5 bases, J lost 5 bases, and 6 bases lay in between. Germline values: CDR1 LNHDA, CDR2 SQIVND (reference sequence). The CDR3 extends over 12 amino acids. CDR3 loop: CASSLRTGELFF. CDR3 DNA: TGTGCCAGTAGTCTACGGACCGGGGAGCTGTTTTTT.

In nucleotides, the CDR3 is TGTGCCAGCAGCTTGGACACTATCTACGAGCAGTACTTC. Translating gives CASSLDTIYEQYF. The chain combines TRBV5-4 with TRBJ2-7; D not resolved. The CDR3 contains 13 residues. The germline V gene encodes CDR1 SGHNT and CDR2 YYREEE (reference sequence). The ends were cut back, 0 bases at V and 3 bases at J, with 7 bases in the middle.

The chain employs TRBV6-1 and TRBJ2-2; 7 positions agree with TRBD1. V gave up 7 bases and J gave up 6 bases; unmatched junction bases: 8. This CDR3 region has 14 residues. The germline V gene encodes CDR1 MNHNS and CDR2 SASEGT. In DNA, the CDR3 is TGTGCCAGCACGAGGGGGCCAGAGGCCGGGGAGCTGTTTTTT. The encoded protein is CASTRGPEAGELFF.

This chain joins TRBV14 and TRBJ2-6; tentative D call: TRBD1 (6 bases). The CDR3 runs to 16 residues. Germline-derived CDR1 and CDR2 are SGHDN and FVKESK. The V and J ends lost 4 bases and 2 bases respectively, with 12 bases between them. The CDR3 here is CASSPQQGAGANVLTF. As DNA, the CDR3 is TGTGCCAGCAGCCCTCAACAGGGAGCTGGGGCCAACGTCCTGACTTTC.

This sequence joins TRBV5-1 and TRBJ2-1, with unresolved D. The V end was cut by 0 bases, the J end by 0 bases, with 10 bases between. Germline loops: CDR1 SGHRS, CDR2 YFSETQ. The CDR3 is 16 amino acids. This CDR3 reads CASSLGLSSSYNEQFF. CDR3 bases: TGCGCCAGCAGCTTGGGACTGTCGAGCTCCTACAATGAGCAGTTCTTC.

The J gene is TRBJ1-1, the V gene TRBV6-5; 7 nucleotides line up with TRBD1. Germline-derived CDR1 and CDR2 are MNHEY and SVGAGI. J lost 11 bases, V lost 6 bases, and 12 bases had no gene match. CDR3 length: 13 amino acids. CDR3 amino acids: CASSRQGRGWAFF. The DNA of the CDR3 is TGTGCCAGCAGCCGACAGGGTCGGGGTTGGGCTTTCTTT.

This chain connects TRBV13 to TRBJ2-6; 7 bases are shared with TRBD2. After removal of 5 bases from V and 3 bases from J, the junction contained 10 bases not matched to a gene. The CDR3 runs to 17 residues. In germline, CDR1 is PRHDT, CDR2 FYEKMQ (reference sequence). CDR3 residues: CASSQRGRGDGANVLTF. For the CDR3, the DNA is TGTGCCAGCAGCCAGCGGGGTAGAGGGGATGGGGCCAACGTCCTGACTTTC.

The genes are TRBV7-6 and TRBJ1-4; TRBD1 aligns across 8 bases. CDR1 and CDR2 from the germline V gene are SGHVS and FNYEAQ. The CDR3 contains 15 residues. Trimming cost V 6 bases and J 6 bases; bases outside gene matches: 9. The CDR3 loop reads CASSRQGPRDEKLFF. CDR3 sequence (DNA): TGTGCCAGCAGTCGACAGGGGCCCCGGGATGAAAAACTGTTTTTT.

The V gene is TRBV4-1, the J gene TRBJ2-7; weak D call: TRBD1 (6 bases). The V end was cut by 4 bases, the J end by 6 bases, with 13 bases between. This CDR3 comprises 13 residues. Germline CDR1 and CDR2: MGHRA and YSYEKL. As DNA, the CDR3 is TGCGCCAGCAGCCTCACAGGGTTAGGCGAGCAGTACTTC. Translated: CASSLTGLGEQYF.